This passage covers 5 T cell receptor beta chains from one sample sequenced in a study of shared clonotypes between healthy human individuals. Profiled with immunoSEQ multiplex PCR; TCRdb holds only in-frame clones, not every one. Here the sample spans about 2.4 million clones, 93% being singletons. The sample taken for sequencing was naive CD4+ T cells from PBMCs. Documented subset: CD45RA+ positively selected. The source is a man aged 18 to 29 in good health. Some clones in this sample may be carry-over from other donors' samples.

The chain employs TRBV18 and TRBJ1-2, with D perhaps TRBD1 (5 bases). V was shortened by 0 bases and J by 4 bases, with 18 bases between the two germline ends. The CDR3 totals 17 residues. The germline CDR1 and CDR2 sequences are KGHSH and LQKENI. CDR3 loop: CASSPPYRPGPLYGYTF. The CDR3 DNA reads TGTGCCAGCTCACCACCGTATCGACCGGGACCCCTCTATGGCTACACCTTC.

J is TRBJ1-4 and V is TRBV5-1; TRBD1 matches at 9 bases. V lost 4 bases, J lost 7 bases, and 14 bases stayed unmatched. The CDR3 consists of 17 residues. Germline values: CDR1 SGHRS, CDR2 YFSETQ. This chain's CDR3 is CASSPRTGTGFGEKLFF. The CDR3 DNA is TGCGCCAGCAGCCCACGGACCGGGACAGGGTTTGGTGAAAAACTGTTTTTT.

This clone was recorded only once. V usage is TRBV28 and J usage is TRBJ1-1; D ambiguous. Germline CDR1 and CDR2: MDHEN and SYDVKM. V was pared by 7 bases and J by 4 bases, with 10 bases between. The length of the CDR3 is 12 residues. This chain's CDR3 is CASTEQITEAFF. DNA for the CDR3: TGTGCCAGCACGGAACAGATCACTGAAGCTTTCTTT.

Concerning this clone: The identical CDR3 is also encoded by other nucleotide sequences in the sample. The chain recombines TRBV5-1 with TRBJ1-1, with D perhaps matching TRBD1 (6 bases). Deletions cut 0 bases from V and 1 base from J, with 10 bases between. Germline V gene sequence: CDR1 SGHRS, CDR2 YFSETQ. The CDR3 runs 15 residues. The CDR3 spells CASSLAGAGNTEAFF. Here the CDR3 DNA reads TGCGCCAGCAGCTTGGCGGGGGCTGGGAACACTGAAGCTTTCTTT.

The chain combines TRBV11-2 with TRBJ2-1; TRBD2 agrees at 12 bases. This CDR3 has 18 residues. J was trimmed by 3 bases and V by 5 bases; bases with no gene match: 11. Germline V gene data show CDR1 as SGHAT and CDR2 as FQNNGV. The CDR3 region has the DNA TGTGCCAGCAGCGACCGACTAGCGGGAGTAGCTAACTACAATGAGCAGTTCTTC. Translated, it gives CASSDRLAGVANYNEQFF.